This T cell receptor (beta chain) was profiled in a study of T cell repertoires in ileal Crohn's disease. General study points: All patients with clonality above 26.8% had endoscopic recurrence.

Time point: inflamed ileum from the surgical specimen. Germline-derived CDR1 and CDR2 are MNHNS and SASEGT. The CDR3 is 16 amino acids. The ends lost 3 bases at V and 7 bases at J; junction bases unmatched: 12. Assay: immunoSEQ multiplex PCR; the TCRdb copy retains only in-frame clones and omits some. The table lists 12,000 to 15,000 clones, more than 60% of them singletons. A word on this clone: Its antigen is currently unknown.

The sample taken for sequencing was ileal tissue. This receptor was identified in an adult with Crohn's disease. This rearrangement joins TRBV6-1 to TRBJ2-7; 10 nucleotides align to TRBD1. CDR3 DNA sequence: TGTGCCAGCAGTGAGGGGGGGACAGGGGACATATGGGAGCAGTACTTC. This translates into CASSEGGTGDIWEQYF.